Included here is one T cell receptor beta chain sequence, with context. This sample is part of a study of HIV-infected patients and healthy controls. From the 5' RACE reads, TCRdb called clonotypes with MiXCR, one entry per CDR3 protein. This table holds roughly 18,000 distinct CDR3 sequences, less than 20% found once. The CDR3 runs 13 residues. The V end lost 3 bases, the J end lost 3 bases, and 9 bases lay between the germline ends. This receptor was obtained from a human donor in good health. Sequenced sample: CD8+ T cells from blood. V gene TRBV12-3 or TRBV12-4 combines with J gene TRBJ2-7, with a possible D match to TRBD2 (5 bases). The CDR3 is CASSFEGIYEQYF. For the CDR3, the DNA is TGTGCCAGCAGTTTCGAGGGTATCTACGAGCAGTACTTC.